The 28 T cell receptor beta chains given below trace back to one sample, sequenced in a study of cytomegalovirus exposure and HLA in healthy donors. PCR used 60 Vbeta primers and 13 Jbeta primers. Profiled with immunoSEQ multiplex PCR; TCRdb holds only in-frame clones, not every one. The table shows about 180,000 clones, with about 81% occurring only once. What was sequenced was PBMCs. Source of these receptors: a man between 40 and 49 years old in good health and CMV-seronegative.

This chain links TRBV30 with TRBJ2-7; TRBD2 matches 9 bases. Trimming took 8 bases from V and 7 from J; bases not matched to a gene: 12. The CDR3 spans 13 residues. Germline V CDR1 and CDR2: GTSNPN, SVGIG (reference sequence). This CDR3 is CARKGGRAGEQYF. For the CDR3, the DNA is TGTGCCCGAAAGGGCGGGAGGGCCGGGGAGCAGTACTTC.

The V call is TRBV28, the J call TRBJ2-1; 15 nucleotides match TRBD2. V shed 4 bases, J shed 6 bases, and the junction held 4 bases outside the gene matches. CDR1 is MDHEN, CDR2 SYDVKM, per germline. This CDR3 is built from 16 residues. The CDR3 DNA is TGTGCCAGCAGTTCAGGACTAGCGGGAGGGTTCAATGAGCAGTTCTTC. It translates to CASSSGLAGGFNEQFF. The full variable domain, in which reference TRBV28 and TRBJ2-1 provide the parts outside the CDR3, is DVKVTQSSRYLVKRTGEKVFLECVQDMDHENMFWYRQDPGLGLRLIYFSYDVKMKEKGDIPEGYSVSREKKERFSLILESASTNQTSMYLCASSSGLAGGFNEQFFGPGTRLTVL.

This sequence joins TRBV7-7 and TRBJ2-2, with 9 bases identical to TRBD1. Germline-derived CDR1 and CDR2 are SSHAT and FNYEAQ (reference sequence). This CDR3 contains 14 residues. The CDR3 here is CATNRGRNTGELFF. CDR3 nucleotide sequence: TGTGCGACCAACAGGGGGCGGAACACCGGGGAGCTGTTTTTT.

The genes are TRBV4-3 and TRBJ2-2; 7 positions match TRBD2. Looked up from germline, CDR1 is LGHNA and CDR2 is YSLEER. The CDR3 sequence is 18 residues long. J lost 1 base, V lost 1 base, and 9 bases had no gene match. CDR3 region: CASSQVARLAVNTGELFF. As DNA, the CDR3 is TGCGCCAGCAGCCAAGTAGCCAGGCTAGCGGTGAACACCGGGGAGCTGTTTTTT.

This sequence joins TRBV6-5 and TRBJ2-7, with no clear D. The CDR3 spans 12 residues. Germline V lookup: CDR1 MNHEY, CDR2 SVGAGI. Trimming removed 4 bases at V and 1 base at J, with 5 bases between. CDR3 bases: TGTGCCAGCAGTTCCACTTCCTACGAGCAGTACTTC. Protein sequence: CASSSTSYEQYF.

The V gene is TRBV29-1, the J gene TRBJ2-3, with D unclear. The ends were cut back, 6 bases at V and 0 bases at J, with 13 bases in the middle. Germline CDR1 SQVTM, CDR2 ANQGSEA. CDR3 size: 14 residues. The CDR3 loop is CSVRGVTSTDTQYF. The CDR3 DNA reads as TGCAGCGTCCGAGGAGTCACTAGCACAGATACGCAGTATTTT.

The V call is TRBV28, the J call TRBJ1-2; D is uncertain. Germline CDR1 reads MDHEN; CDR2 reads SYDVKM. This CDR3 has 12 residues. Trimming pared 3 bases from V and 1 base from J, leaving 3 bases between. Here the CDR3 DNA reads TGTGCCAGCAGTTTCCTTAACTATGGCTACACCTTC. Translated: CASSFLNYGYTF.

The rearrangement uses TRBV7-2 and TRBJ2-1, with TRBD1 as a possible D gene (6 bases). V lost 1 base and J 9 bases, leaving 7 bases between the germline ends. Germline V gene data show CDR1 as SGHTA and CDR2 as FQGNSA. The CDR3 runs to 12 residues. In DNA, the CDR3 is TGTGCCAGCAGCTTAGTAGGGGGTGAGCAGTTCTTC. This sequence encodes CASSLVGGEQFF.

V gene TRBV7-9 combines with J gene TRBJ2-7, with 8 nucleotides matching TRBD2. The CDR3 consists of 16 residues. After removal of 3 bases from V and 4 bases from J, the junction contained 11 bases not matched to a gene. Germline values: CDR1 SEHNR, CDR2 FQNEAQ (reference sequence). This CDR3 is CASSLSLGAGGYEQYF. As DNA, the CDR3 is TGTGCCAGCAGCTTGTCGTTGGGTGCGGGAGGTTACGAGCAGTACTTC.

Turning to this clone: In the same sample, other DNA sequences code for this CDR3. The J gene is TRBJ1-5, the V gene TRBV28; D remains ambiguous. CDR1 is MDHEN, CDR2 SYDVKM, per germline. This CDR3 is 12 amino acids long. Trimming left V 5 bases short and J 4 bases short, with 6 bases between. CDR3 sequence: CASSTTNQPQHF. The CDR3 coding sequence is TGTGCCAGCAGTACCACTAATCAGCCCCAGCATTTT.

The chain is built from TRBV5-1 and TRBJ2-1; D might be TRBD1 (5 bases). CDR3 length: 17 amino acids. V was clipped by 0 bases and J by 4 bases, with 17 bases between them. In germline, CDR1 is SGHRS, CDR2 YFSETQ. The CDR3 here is CASSLAGLRQRYNEQFF. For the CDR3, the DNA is TGCGCCAGCAGCTTGGCAGGGTTAAGACAACGGTACAATGAGCAGTTCTTC. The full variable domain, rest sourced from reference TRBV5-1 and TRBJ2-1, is KAGVTQTPRYLIKTRGQQVTLSCSPISGHRSVSWYQQTPGQGLQFLFEYFSETQRNKGNFPGRFSGRQFSNSRSEMNVSTLELGDSALYLCASSLAGLRQRYNEQFFGPGTRLTVL.

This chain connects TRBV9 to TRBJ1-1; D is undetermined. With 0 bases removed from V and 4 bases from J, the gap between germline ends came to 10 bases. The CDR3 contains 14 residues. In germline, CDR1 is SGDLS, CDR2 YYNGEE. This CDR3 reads CASSVERYSTEAFF. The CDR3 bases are TGTGCCAGCAGCGTAGAACGCTATAGCACTGAAGCTTTCTTT.

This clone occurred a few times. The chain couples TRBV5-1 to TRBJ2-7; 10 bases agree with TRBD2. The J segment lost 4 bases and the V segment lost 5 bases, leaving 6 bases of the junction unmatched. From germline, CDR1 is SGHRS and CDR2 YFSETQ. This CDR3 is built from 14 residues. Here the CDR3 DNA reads TGCGCCAGCAGGCAAGCGGGAGGGCTGTACGAGCAGTACTTC. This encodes CASRQAGGLYEQYF.

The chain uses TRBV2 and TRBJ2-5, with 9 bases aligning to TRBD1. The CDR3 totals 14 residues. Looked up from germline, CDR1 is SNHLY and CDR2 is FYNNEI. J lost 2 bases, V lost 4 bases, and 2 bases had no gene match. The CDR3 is CASSVQGAQETQYF. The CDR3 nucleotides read TGTGCCAGCAGTGTACAGGGGGCTCAAGAGACCCAGTACTTC.

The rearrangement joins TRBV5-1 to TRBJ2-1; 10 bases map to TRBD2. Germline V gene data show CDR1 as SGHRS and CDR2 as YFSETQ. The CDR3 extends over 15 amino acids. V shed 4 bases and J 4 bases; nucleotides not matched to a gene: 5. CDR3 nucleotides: TGCGCCAGCAGCCCCCCTAGCGGGGGATACAATGAGCAGTTCTTC. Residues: CASSPPSGGYNEQFF.

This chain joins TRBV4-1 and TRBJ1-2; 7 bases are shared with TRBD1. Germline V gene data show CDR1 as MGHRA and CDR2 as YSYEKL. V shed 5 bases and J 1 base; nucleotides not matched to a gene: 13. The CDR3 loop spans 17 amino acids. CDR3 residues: CASSTIYRGGSNYGYTF. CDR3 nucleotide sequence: TGCGCCAGCAGCACTATTTACAGGGGCGGAAGTAACTATGGCTACACCTTC.

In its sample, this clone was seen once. The CDR3 sequence: CASSSGLAGSDREQFF. CDR3 coding DNA: TGCGCCAGCAGCTCGGGACTAGCGGGGTCGGACAGGGAGCAGTTCTTC. The genes are TRBV5-1 and TRBJ2-1; 13 nucleotides line up with TRBD2. Trimming cost V 3 bases and J 10 bases; bases outside gene matches: 10. This CDR3 is 16 amino acids long. Germline-derived CDR1 and CDR2 are SGHRS and YFSETQ.

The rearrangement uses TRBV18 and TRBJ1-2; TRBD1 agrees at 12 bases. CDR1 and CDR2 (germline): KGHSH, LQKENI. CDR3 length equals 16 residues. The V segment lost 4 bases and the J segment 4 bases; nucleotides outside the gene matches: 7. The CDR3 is CASSRGTGGAGYGYTF. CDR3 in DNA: TGTGCCAGCTCACGAGGGACAGGGGGCGCGGGCTATGGCTACACCTTC.

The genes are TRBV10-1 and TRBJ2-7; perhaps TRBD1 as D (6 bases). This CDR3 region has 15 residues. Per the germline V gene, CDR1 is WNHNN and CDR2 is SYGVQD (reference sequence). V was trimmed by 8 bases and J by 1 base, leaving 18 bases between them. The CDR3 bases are TGCGCCAGCCAACGACAGGACTTAACTTCCTACGAGCAGTACTTC. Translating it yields CASQRQDLTSYEQYF.

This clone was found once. CDR3: CASSERGWGTEAFF. CDR3 DNA: TGTGCCAGCAGTGAACGGGGGTGGGGCACTGAAGCTTTCTTT. The chain carries TRBV6-1 and TRBJ1-1, with D maybe TRBD1 (5 bases). CDR1 is MNHNS, CDR2 SASEGT, per germline. Trimming cost V 2 bases and J 4 bases, with 11 bases left between them. There are 14 residues in the CDR3.

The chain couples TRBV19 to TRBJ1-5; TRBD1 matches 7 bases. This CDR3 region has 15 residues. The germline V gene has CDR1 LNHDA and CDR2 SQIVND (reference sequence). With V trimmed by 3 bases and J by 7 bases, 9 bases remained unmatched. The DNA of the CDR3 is TGTGCCAGTAGTATGATTGGGCAGGGGGAACAGCCCCAGCATTTT. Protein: CASSMIGQGEQPQHF.

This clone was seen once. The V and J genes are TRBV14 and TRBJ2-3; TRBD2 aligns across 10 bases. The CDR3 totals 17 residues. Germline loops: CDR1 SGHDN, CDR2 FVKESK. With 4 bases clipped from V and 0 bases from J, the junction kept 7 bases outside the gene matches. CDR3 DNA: TGTGCCAGCAGCCGCGCTCGGACTAGCGGTAGCACAGATACGCAGTATTTT. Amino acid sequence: CASSRARTSGSTDTQYF.

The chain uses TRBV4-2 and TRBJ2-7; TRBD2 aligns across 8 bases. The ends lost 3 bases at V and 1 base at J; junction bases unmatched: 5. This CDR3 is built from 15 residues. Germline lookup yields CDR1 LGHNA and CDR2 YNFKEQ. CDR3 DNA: TGTGCCAGCAGCCACAGCGGGGGCCTATCCTACGAGCAGTACTTC. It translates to CASSHSGGLSYEQYF.

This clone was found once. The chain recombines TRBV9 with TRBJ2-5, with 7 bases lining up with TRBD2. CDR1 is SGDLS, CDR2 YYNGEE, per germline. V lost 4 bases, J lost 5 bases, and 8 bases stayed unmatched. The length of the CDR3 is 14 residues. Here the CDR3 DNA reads TGTGCCAGCAGCCTGGGAGGGGTGGAGGAGACCCAGTACTTC. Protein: CASSLGGVEETQYF.

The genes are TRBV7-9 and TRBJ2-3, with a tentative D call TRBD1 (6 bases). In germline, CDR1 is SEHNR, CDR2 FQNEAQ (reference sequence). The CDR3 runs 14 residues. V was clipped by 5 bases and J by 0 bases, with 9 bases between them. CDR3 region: CASSPGHSTDTQYF. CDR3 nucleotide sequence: TGTGCCAGCAGCCCGGGACATAGCACAGATACGCAGTATTTT.

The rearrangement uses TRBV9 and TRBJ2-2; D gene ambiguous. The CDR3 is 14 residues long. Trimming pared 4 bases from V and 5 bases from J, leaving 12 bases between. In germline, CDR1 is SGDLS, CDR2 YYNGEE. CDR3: CASSPRVQTGELFF. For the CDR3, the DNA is TGTGCCAGCAGCCCCCGGGTCCAAACCGGGGAGCTGTTTTTT.

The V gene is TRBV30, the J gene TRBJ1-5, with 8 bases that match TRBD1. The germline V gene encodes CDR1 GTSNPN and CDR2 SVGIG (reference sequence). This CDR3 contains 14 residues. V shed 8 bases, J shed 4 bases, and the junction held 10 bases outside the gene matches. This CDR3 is CARRQGNENQPQHF. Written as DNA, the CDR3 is TGTGCCAGACGACAGGGGAATGAAAATCAGCCCCAGCATTTT.

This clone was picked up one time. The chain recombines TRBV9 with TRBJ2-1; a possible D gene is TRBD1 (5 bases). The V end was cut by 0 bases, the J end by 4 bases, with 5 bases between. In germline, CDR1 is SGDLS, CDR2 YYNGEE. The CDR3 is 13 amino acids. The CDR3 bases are TGTGCCAGCAGCGTAGAGGGGTACAATGAGCAGTTCTTC. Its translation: CASSVEGYNEQFF.